These T cell receptor beta chains were read from a single sample in a study. TCRdb called the RT-PCR reads again in MiXCR, with one record for every CDR3 protein. Of about 680,000 distinct CDR3 sequences in the sample, 14% were seen once. The sequenced material came from memory CD4+ T cells from blood. The source is a female donor in good health, serving as a healthy control. CDR3s include the opening cysteine and the closing phenylalanine or tryptophan. The D gene is left open where the match is weak.

j_gene,v_gene,d_gene,CDR3aa
TRBJ2-3,TRBV7-3,TRBD2,CASQRGGATDTQYF
TRBJ2-7,TRBV7-2,TRBD1,CASSFPIGDRTYEQYF
TRBJ2-3,TRBV5-4,-,CASSLKGGPALITQYF
TRBJ2-7,TRBV20-1,TRBD1,CSAPRRQGAVDEQYF
TRBJ2-7,TRBV12-3/TRBV12-4,-,CASRGPGRTVYEQYF
TRBJ1-5,TRBV5-1,-,CASSLAPGDSNQPQHF
TRBJ1-5,TRBV27,-,CASRSGVSGSWQPQHF
TRBJ1-1,TRBV20-1,-,CSASRQHDTEAFF
TRBJ2-6,TRBV5-1,-,CASCQEPGTPSGANVLTF
TRBJ2-3,TRBV20-1,TRBD2,CSAGWPSGITDTQYF
TRBJ2-7,TRBV5-1,TRBD1,CASSWGQGRSYEQYF
TRBJ1-1,TRBV3-1,-,CASSQVTENTEAFF
TRBJ2-2,TRBV6-2/TRBV6-3,TRBD2,CAIRLSGRAPVSTGELFF
TRBJ2-3,TRBV20-1,-,CSASHASEADTQYF
TRBJ1-2,TRBV3-1,-,CASSSRGGSGYTF
TRBJ2-7,TRBV6-5,-,CASSYSATGTYEQYF
TRBJ1-1,TRBV12-3/TRBV12-4,-,CASSSFISEAFF
TRBJ1-5,TRBV20-1,-,CSARDALNRGVVSNQPQHF
TRBJ2-5,TRBV29-1,TRBD2,CSVSGLAGGTQETQYF
TRBJ2-1,TRBV7-3,TRBD2,CASSLWGLAGGSGVEQFF
TRBJ2-7,TRBV20-1,-,CSARDVQGPEQYF
TRBJ2-5,TRBV20-1,TRBD1,CSGRGRQGVPETQYF
TRBJ2-2,TRBV30,-,CAWSKAGELFF
TRBJ1-1,TRBV5-1,TRBD1,CASGGDRVMNTEAFF
TRBJ1-4,TRBV20-1,-,CSAPRREQGGEKLFF
TRBJ1-1,TRBV5-1,-,CASSLTEYTEAFF
TRBJ2-3,TRBV5-6,-,CASTKDRQHGDTQYF
TRBJ2-3,TRBV7-2,-,CASITQRTDTQCF
TRBJ1-2,TRBV4-3,-,CASSRQQGIDPYGYTF
TRBJ1-2,TRBV15,TRBD1,CATSTDREYGYTF
TRBJ2-7,TRBV20-1,-,CSARDNQMNGEQYF
TRBJ1-2,TRBV10-3,TRBD1,CAIWTSDRGYGYTF
TRBJ1-1,TRBV29-1,-,CSVAAQANTEAFF
TRBJ2-1,TRBV4-3,TRBD1,CASSQGQGVYNEQFF
TRBJ1-5,TRBV27,-,CASSLDGTPQHF
TRBJ1-4,TRBV29-1,-,CSVESAAPRGLFF
TRBJ2-7,TRBV5-1,TRBD1,CASSNPDRAHEQYF
TRBJ2-7,TRBV2,-,CASKQQGSNSYEQYF
TRBJ1-1,TRBV20-1,TRBD1,CSAAEPSTGENTEAFF
TRBJ2-7,TRBV5-1,-,CASSLGEPNEQYF
TRBJ2-1,TRBV15,-,CATSRQGNEQFF
TRBJ2-2,TRBV6-5,-,CASSRDGRNTGELFF
TRBJ2-3,TRBV7-2,-,CASSSKLGTTDTQYF